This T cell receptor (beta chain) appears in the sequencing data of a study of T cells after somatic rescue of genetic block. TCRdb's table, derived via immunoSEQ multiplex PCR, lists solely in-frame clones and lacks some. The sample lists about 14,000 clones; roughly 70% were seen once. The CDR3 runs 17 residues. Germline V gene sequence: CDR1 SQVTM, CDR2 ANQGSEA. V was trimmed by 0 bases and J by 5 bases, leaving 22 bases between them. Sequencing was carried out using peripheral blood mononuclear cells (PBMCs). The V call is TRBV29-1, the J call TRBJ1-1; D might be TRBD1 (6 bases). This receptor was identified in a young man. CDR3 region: CSVEDRGGRLTGTEAFF. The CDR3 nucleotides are TGCAGCGTTGAAGATCGAGGGGGGCGGCTTACGGGGACTGAAGCTTTCTTT. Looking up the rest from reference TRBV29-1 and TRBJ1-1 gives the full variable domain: SAVISQKPSRDICQRGTSLTIQCQVDSQVTMMFWYRQQPGQSLTLIATANQGSEATYESGFVIDKFPISRPNLTFSTLTVSNMSPEDSSIYLCSVEDRGGRLTGTEAFFGQGTRLTVV.